Listed here are 18 T cell receptor beta chains from one sample, sequenced in a study of shared clonotypes between healthy human individuals. The data were produced by immunoSEQ multiplex PCR, yet TCRdb's version contains in-frame clones alone and is incomplete. The profile shows over 1.4 million clones, more than 95% of them singletons. Sequencing was carried out using naive CD4+ T cells sorted from blood. Noted subset: CD45RA+ positively selected. These receptors were obtained from a man younger than 45 in good health.

V gene TRBV5-4 combines with J gene TRBJ1-4, with TRBD1 as a possible D gene (6 bases). The germline V gene encodes CDR1 SGHNT and CDR2 YYREEE (reference sequence). The CDR3 runs to 14 residues. V lost 1 base, J lost 7 bases, and 11 bases lay in between. CDR3 sequence (DNA): TGTGCCAGCAGCTTGAAAGGGGGTGGTGAAAAACTGTTTTTT. Protein: CASSLKGGGEKLFF. The whole variable domain, remainder taken from reference TRBV5-4 and TRBJ1-4, is ETGVTQSPTHLIKTRGQQVTLRCSSQSGHNTVSWYQQALGQGPQFIFQYYREEENGRGNFPPRFSGLQFPNYSSELNVNALELDDSALYLCASSLKGGGEKLFFGSGTQLSVL.

This clone was recorded once. V usage is TRBV9 and J usage is TRBJ2-1, with TRBD1 matching 7 bases. Germline V CDR1 and CDR2: SGDLS, YYNGEE. Trimming cost V 3 bases and J 4 bases; bases outside gene matches: 22. This CDR3 spans 20 amino acids. CDR3 amino acids: CASSASNRGGRINGYNEQFF. Written as DNA, the CDR3 is TGTGCCAGCAGCGCCTCGAACAGGGGCGGTAGGATTAACGGATACAATGAGCAGTTCTTC.

This rearrangement joins TRBV15 to TRBJ1-4; D is unclear. This CDR3 comprises 15 residues. The V end lost 1 base, the J end lost 5 bases, and 11 bases lay between the germline ends. Germline V gives CDR1 LNHNV, CDR2 YYDKDF (reference sequence). The CDR3 sequence is CATSRGTVENEKLFF. CDR3 sequence (DNA): TGTGCCACCAGCAGAGGTACAGTAGAAAATGAAAAACTGTTTTTT.

The chain joins TRBV29-1 to TRBJ2-1, with 16 bases fitting TRBD2. The trim removed 6 bases at V and 4 bases at J, leaving 18 bases unmatched. CDR3 length equals 20 residues. Germline-derived CDR1 and CDR2 are SQVTM and ANQGSEA. CDR3 protein: CSVMRTTGTSGRAFYNEQFF. The CDR3 region has the DNA TGCAGCGTGATGAGAACTACCGGGACTAGCGGGAGGGCGTTTTACAATGAGCAGTTCTTC.

This chain links TRBV5-1 with TRBJ2-3, with no clear D. CDR1 is SGHRS and CDR2 is YFSETQ in the germline V gene. Trimming took off 2 bases at V and 2 bases at J, with 12 bases between the two ends. This CDR3 region has 15 residues. CDR3 nucleotides: TGCGCCAGCAGCTTTGGGCTTACACTCACAGATACGCAGTATTTT. It is translated as CASSFGLTLTDTQYF.

The chain carries TRBV27 and TRBJ1-5; tentative D call: TRBD1 (6 bases). Germline CDR1 and CDR2: MNHEY and SMNVEV (reference sequence). Trimming cost V 3 bases and J 9 bases, with 9 bases left between them. This CDR3 is 12 amino acids long. CDR3 bases: TGTGCCAGCAGTTTCAGGGGTGGGCCCCAGCATTTT. Amino acids: CASSFRGGPQHF.

J is TRBJ2-7 and V is TRBV21-1; the table's D call TRBD2 went unverified against the DNA. TRBV21-1 counts as a pseudogene. This CDR3 has 14 residues. The CDR3 loop is CASKVAGVTYEQYF. CDR3 nucleotides: TGTGCCAGCAAAGTAGCGGGAGTAACCTACGAGCAGTACTTC.

Turning to this clone: The same CDR3 can be traced to other DNA sequences in this sample. This rearrangement joins TRBV2 to TRBJ2-7; D gene ambiguous. V gave up 6 bases and J gave up 2 bases, with 2 bases separating them. The CDR3 has 10 amino acids. Germline assignment: CDR1 SNHLY and CDR2 FYNNEI. CDR3 amino acids: CASSTYEQYF. The CDR3 nucleotides read TGTGCCAGCAGCACCTACGAGCAGTACTTC.

The rearrangement links TRBV19 to TRBJ2-2, with TRBD1 as a possible D gene (6 bases). Germline CDR1 and CDR2: LNHDA and SQIVND (reference sequence). V lost 4 bases and J 6 bases, leaving 6 bases between the germline ends. The CDR3 totals 12 residues. CDR3 nucleotides: TGTGCCAGTAGTAACAGGGCCGGGGAGCTGTTTTTT. It translates to CASSNRAGELFF.

J is TRBJ2-1 and V is TRBV5-1, with D possibly being TRBD1 (6 bases). Trimming stripped 4 bases from V and 6 bases from J, with 14 bases between. The CDR3 runs to 14 residues. Germline V gene sequence: CDR1 SGHRS, CDR2 YFSETQ. The CDR3 DNA reads TGCGCCAGCAGCGCCGGACAGCTTCCCAATGAGCAGTTCTTC. Translated, it gives CASSAGQLPNEQFF.

The V call is TRBV10-2, the J call TRBJ2-5, with a weak D call TRBD1 (5 bases). There are 15 residues in the CDR3. The ends were cut back, 4 bases at V and 2 bases at J, with 14 bases in the middle. The germline CDR1 and CDR2 sequences are WSHSY and SAAADI. CDR3 residues: CASSVAGMGQETQYF. In nucleotides, the CDR3 is TGCGCCAGCAGTGTTGCAGGGATGGGGCAAGAGACCCAGTACTTC.

In its sample, this clone was seen once. V usage is TRBV9 and J usage is TRBJ2-7, with TRBD1 matching 7 bases. Trimming cost V 2 bases and J 3 bases; bases outside gene matches: 11. The germline gives CDR1 SGDLS, CDR2 YYNGEE. The CDR3 is made up of 16 amino acids. CDR3 residues: CASSVGQATRGYEQYF. As DNA, the CDR3 is TGTGCCAGCAGCGTCGGACAGGCTACGAGGGGCTACGAGCAGTACTTC.

The J gene is TRBJ1-5, the V gene TRBV7-9; no clear D. The CDR3 consists of 13 residues. CDR1 SEHNR and CDR2 FQNEAQ come from the germline V gene (reference sequence). V was pared by 3 bases and J by 4 bases, with 7 bases between. CDR3 in amino acids: CASSLGTNQPQHF. CDR3 nucleotides: TGTGCCAGCAGCTTGGGCACAAATCAGCCCCAGCATTTT.

The gene calls are TRBV6-4 and TRBJ1-2, with TRBD1 identical over 9 bases. V shed 6 bases and J 8 bases; nucleotides not matched to a gene: 7. The CDR3 runs to 13 residues. Germline CDR1 is MRHNA and CDR2 is SNTAGT. The CDR3 sequence is CASRSTGGTGYTF. The CDR3 bases are TGTGCCAGCAGATCGACAGGGGGAACAGGCTACACCTTC.

The rearrangement uses TRBV2 and TRBJ1-5; 11 bases map to TRBD1. The CDR3 is 17 amino acids. Germline assignment: CDR1 SNHLY and CDR2 FYNNEI. With 6 bases clipped from V and 0 bases from J, the junction kept 7 bases outside the gene matches. The CDR3 is CASSPGTGGNSNQPQHF. The CDR3 bases are TGTGCCAGCAGCCCCGGGACAGGGGGGAATAGCAATCAGCCCCAGCATTTT.

V and J are TRBV7-9 and TRBJ1-1; D not certain. With 2 bases removed from V and 0 bases from J, the gap between germline ends came to 4 bases. Looked up from germline, CDR1 is SEHNR and CDR2 is FQNEAQ (reference sequence). The CDR3 spans 13 residues. This CDR3 reads CASSLLVNTEAFF. CDR3 DNA: TGTGCCAGCAGCTTATTGGTGAACACTGAAGCTTTCTTT.

This chain joins TRBV27 and TRBJ2-7; D possibly corresponds to TRBD2 (5 bases). CDR3 length equals 15 residues. The germline gives CDR1 MNHEY, CDR2 SMNVEV (reference sequence). V lost 6 bases to trimming and J lost 2 bases, with 17 bases between them. The CDR3 sequence: CASSRYRGETYEQYF. CDR3 bases: TGTGCCAGCAGCCGTTATCGGGGAGAGACCTACGAGCAGTACTTC.

The chain combines TRBV5-6 with TRBJ2-1; the D is unclear. With 1 base removed from V and 0 bases from J, the gap between germline ends came to 14 bases. The CDR3 has 17 residues. CDR1 is SGHDT, CDR2 YYEEEE, per germline. The chain's CDR3 is CASSLFATSSSYNEQFF. The CDR3 DNA follows: TGTGCCAGCAGCTTGTTCGCGACGTCCAGCTCCTACAATGAGCAGTTCTTC. Together with reference TRBV5-6 and TRBJ2-1, the CDR3 gives the full variable domain: DAGVTQSPTHLIKTRGQQVTLRCSPKSGHDTVSWYQQALGQGPQFIFQYYEEEERQRGNFPDRFSGHQFPNYSSELNVNALLLGDSALYLCASSLFATSSSYNEQFFGPGTRLTVL.